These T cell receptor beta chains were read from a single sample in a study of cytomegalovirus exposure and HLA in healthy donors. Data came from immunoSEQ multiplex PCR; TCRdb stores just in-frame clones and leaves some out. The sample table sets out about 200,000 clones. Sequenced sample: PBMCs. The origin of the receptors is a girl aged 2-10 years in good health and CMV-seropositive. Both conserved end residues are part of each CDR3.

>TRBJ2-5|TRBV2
CATRWTDFQETQYF
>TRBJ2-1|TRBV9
CASSVGGTRSNEQFF
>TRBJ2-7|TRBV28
CASSRRDPFTYEQYF
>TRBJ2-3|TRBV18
CASSPPTRIMDTQYF
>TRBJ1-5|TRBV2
CASSEVRNQPQHF
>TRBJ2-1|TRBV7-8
CASSLVRLAGGSSYNEQFF
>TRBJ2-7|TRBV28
CASSLFTGNSGEQYF
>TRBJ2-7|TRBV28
CASSPGRGSYEQYF
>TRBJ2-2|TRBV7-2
CASSPFRGADTGELFF
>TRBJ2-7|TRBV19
CASSSSSYEQYF
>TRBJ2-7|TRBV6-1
CASSEEGSGTPLGLKQYF
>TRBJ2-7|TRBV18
CASSSPGGREQYF
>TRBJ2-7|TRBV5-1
CASSGGASSYEQYF
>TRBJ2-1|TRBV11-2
CASSWASTNEQFF
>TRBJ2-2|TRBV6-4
CASSSGRDTGELFF
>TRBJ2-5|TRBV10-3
CAIPGSQETQYF
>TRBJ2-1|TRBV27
CASSLSGVPREQFF
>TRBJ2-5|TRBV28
CASGEVGTGEETQYF
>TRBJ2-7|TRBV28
CASSLRLAGVGVYEQYF
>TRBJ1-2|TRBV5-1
CASSLGDRGNRGYTF
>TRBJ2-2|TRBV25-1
CASSDPGGSNTGELFF
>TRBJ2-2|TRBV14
CASSQGDFGNTGELFF
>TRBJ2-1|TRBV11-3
CASSLGLYNEQFF
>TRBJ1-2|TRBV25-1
CASSPVGGFDGYTF
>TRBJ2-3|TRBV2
CASKEELSTDTQYF
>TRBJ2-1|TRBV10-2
CASTPSGRIHEQFF
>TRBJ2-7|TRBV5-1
CASSFFYTGYEQYF
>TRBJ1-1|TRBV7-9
CASSLARGPMNTEAFF
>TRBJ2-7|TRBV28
CASSPGQDVSYEQYF
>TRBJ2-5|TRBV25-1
CASSETQGEETQYF
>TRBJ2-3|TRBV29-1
CSVDSSTDTQYF
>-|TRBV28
CASSLAGGTEVNEQYF
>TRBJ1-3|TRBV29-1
CSADSSVSGNTIYF
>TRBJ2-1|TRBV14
CASSGGLAVLNEQFF
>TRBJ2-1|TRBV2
CASSDGLAGYEQFF
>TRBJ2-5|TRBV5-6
CASSFIGTGGETQYF
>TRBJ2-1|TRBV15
CATSRGEEREQFF
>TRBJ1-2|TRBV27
CASSLAGADFNYGYTF
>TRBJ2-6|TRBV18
CASSPLETGRSSGANVLTF
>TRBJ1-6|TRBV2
CASTTDLAYSPLHF
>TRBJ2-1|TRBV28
CALGAGTAYNEQFF
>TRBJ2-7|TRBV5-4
CASSLAGREPYEQYF
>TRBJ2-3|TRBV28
CASSPSWSTDTQYF
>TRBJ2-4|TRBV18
CASSNTGRGTQNIQYF
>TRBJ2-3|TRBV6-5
CASSPAGVSTDTQYF
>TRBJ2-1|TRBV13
CASSSYGQGPQNEQFF
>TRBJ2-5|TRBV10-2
CASSPDRFGQYF
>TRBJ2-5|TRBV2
CASRGTSGSWETQYF
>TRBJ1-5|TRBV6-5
CASSYSQLNQPQHF
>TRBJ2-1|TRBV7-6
CASSLGTSVNNEQFF
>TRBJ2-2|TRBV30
CAWSPRDTNTGELFF
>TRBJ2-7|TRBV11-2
CASSLGGGQYF
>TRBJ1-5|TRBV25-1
CASSGRVGNQPQHF
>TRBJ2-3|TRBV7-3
CASSFGGGSTDTQYF